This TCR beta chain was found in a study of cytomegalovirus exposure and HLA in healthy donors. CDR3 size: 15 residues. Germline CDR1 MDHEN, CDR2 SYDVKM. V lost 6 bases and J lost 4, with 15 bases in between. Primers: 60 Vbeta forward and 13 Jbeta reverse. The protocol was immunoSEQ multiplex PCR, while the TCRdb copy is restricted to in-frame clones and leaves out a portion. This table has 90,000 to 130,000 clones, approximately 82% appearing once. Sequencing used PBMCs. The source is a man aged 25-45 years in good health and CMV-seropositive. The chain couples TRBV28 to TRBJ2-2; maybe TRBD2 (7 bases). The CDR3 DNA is TGTGCCAGCAGGCCGGGGGGCGGGGGCACCGGGGAGCTGTTTTTT. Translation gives CASRPGGGGTGELFF.